This T cell receptor (beta chain) was retrieved from a study of blood T cell repertoires in COVID-19 (TCRdb year 2020). Turning to the overall study: The collaborator samples originated in the United States, Italy and Spain and spanned the acute and convalescent phases of COVID-19. The prospective study material was composed of cDNA or gDNA derived from T cells, B-cell-depleted T cells, or PBMCs. Subjects who had been exposed to COVID-19, were actively infected with it, or had recovered from it provided the deeply sampled blood TCRbeta repertoires that made up the dataset. The repertoires were made available in a free public database intended to serve as a resource for research on the immune response to SARS-CoV-2. The samples were drawn from the first 160 participants of the ongoing ImmuneRACE study and from about 1,200 subjects provided by 6 global collaborators. Sample metadata almost always included a de-identified subject ID, COVID-19 status, age in years and sex. Where available, HLA class I and class II types were obtained from metadata supplied by the sample provider rather than from assay-based typing.

Each collaborating institution followed its own protocols to collect whole blood in K2EDTA tubes. For TCRbeta analysis, collaborator samples were shipped as frozen whole blood, as isolated PBMCs, or as DNA extracted from either sample type. From cysteine to phenylalanine, the CDR3 is 13 amino acids long. This entry keeps only the CDR3 DNA: 39 bases, framed from base 1. CDR1 and CDR2 are read off the germline V gene as MNHEY and SVGEGT. Between the V and J ends, shortened by 4 bases and 4 bases respectively, the junction contains 10 bases. Results the study describes overall, beyond this receptor: The quantity of clinical and demographic metadata differed by source and by participant and was supplied without curation.

TCRbeta CDR3 regions were amplified from genomic DNA using the immunoSEQ Assay, a bias-controlled multiplex PCR. In the original analysis: Nucleated cell counts per sample were estimated from amplification of reference gene primers within the assay. Sequence reads were collapsed and filtered to measure the absolute abundance of every unique TCRbeta CDR3 rearrangement. Productive Simpson clonality was computed per sample as the square root of Simpson's diversity index over productive rearrangements. Here the immuneACCESS table is served through TCRdb, limited to in-frame sequences with V and J called. Missing clones are a known gap in these copies; in checked studies unresolved V genes cover under half, and the rest lacks a known reason. That table gives V, J and clone size, and the DNA gave D and trimming. Counted in this sample were 130,000 to 150,000 clones; around 83% of them appeared once. Of the sample, 10% to 13% is held by the ten largest clones.

A remark on this clone: The target of this receptor is not known. Base-call qualities are not available, and no considerably larger clone is one nucleotide away.

The rearrangement combines TRBV6-2 or TRBV6-3 with TRBJ1-2, and possibly TRBD1, on 5 matching bases. Sequenced: peripheral blood. This clonotype was sampled from a man aged 60 to 69 with active or convalescent COVID-19. CDR3 region: CASSWEGAYGYTF. The bases are TGTGCCAGCAGTTGGGAAGGGGCCTATGGCTACACCTTC.